A few counts support the clone carrying this TCR beta chain. Per the authors' pipeline: Estimation of nucleated cell counts was performed using reference gene primer amplification. The assay was immunoSEQ multiplex PCR, and TCRdb's table has in-frame clones only and misses some. For V, J and clone size, that table is used; D and trimming come from the DNA. This sample has roughly 100,000 clones; around four fifths occur once, and the top ten carry approximately 10%. The sample belongs to a study of blood T cell repertoires in COVID-19. In the study overall: The samples span acute and convalescent COVID-19 from the United States, Italy and Spain. Sources were T cells, B-cell-depleted T cells, or PBMCs; the material itself was cDNA or gDNA.

The CDR3 extends over 16 amino acids. The V gene's germline CDR1 is SGDLS and CDR2 YYNGEE. V lost 4 bases and J lost 3; bases outside the gene matches: 8. This TCR was recovered from a woman of 80 years or more with acute or convalescent COVID-19. Material for sequencing was peripheral blood. This rearrangement joins TRBV9 to TRBJ1-3, with 9 positions matching TRBD1. CDR3: CASSPRTGVDGNTIYF. The CDR3, as DNA: TGTGCCAGCAGCCCCCGGACAGGGGTTGATGGAAACACCATATATTTT.